A single sample is the source of the 2 T cell receptor beta chains below, sequenced in a study of Ad26.COV2.S vaccination and SARS-CoV-2 variants. Described treatment: approximately 18 received Ad26.COV2.S at low or high dose, single or two shots; several received placebo; per-sample allocation not given. Collection of the samples took place on day 63 after the first injection of vaccine or placebo. Measured with immunoSEQ multiplex PCR; TCRdb has only the in-frame clones, and not every one. The data hold hundreds of thousands of clones, with over 75% observed a single time. The input for sequencing was peripheral blood, taken in a trial of Ad26.COV2.S vaccine versus placebo. These receptors came from a person between 18 and 60 years old who received the Ad26.COV2.S COVID-19 vaccine or a placebo.

The rearrangement uses TRBV19 and TRBJ2-7; 9 positions match TRBD1. The length of the CDR3 is 13 residues. V shed 2 bases, J shed 5 bases, and the junction held 1 base outside the gene matches. CDR1 is LNHDA and CDR2 is SQIVND in the germline V gene (reference sequence). CDR3 DNA sequence: TGTGCCAGTAGTATAACAGGGGGCGACGAGCAGTACTTC. Translating it yields CASSITGGDEQYF.

The chain links TRBV2 to TRBJ2-1, with 9 bases matching TRBD1. The V and J ends lost 6 bases and 7 bases, in that order; junction bases with no gene match: 7. CDR3 size: 14 residues. CDR1 is SNHLY and CDR2 is FYNNEI in the germline V gene. Here the CDR3 DNA reads TGTGCCAGCAGGTCCGGGACAGGGATAAATGAGCAGTTCTTC. As protein: CASRSGTGINEQFF.